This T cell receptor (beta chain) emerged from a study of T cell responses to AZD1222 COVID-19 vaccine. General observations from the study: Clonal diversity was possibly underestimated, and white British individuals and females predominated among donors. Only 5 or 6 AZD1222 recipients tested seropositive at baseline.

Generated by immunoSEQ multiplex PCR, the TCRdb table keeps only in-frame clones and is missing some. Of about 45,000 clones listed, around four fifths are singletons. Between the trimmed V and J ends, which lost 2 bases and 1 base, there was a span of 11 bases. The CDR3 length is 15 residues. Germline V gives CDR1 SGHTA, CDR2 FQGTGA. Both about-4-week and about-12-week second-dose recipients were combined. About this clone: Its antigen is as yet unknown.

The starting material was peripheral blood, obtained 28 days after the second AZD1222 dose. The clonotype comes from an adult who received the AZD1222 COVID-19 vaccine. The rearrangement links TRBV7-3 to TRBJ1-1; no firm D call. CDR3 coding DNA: TGTGCCAGCAGCTTATACCGGACTTCGAACACTGAAGCTTTCTTT. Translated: CASSLYRTSNTEAFF.